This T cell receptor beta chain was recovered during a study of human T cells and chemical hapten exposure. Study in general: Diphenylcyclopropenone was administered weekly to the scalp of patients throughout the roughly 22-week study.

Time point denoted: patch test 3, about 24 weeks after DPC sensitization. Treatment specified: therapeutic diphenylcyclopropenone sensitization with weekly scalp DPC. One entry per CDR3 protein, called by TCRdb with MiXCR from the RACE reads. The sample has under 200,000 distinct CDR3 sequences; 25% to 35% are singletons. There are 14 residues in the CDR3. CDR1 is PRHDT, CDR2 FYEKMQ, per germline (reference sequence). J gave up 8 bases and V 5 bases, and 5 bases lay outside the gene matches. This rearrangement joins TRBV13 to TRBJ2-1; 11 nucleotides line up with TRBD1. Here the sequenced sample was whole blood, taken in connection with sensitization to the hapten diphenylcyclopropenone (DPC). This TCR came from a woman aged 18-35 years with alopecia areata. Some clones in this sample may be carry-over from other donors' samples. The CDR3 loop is CASSGTGGSYEQFF. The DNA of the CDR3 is TGTGCCAGCAGCGGGACAGGGGGATCATATGAGCAGTTCTTC. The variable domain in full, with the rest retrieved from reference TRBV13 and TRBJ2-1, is AAGVIQSPRHLIKEKRETATLKCYPIPRHDTVYWYQQGPGQDPQFLISFYEKMQSDKGSIPDRFSAQQFSDYHSELNMSSLELGDSALYFCASSGTGGSYEQFFGPGTRLTVL.